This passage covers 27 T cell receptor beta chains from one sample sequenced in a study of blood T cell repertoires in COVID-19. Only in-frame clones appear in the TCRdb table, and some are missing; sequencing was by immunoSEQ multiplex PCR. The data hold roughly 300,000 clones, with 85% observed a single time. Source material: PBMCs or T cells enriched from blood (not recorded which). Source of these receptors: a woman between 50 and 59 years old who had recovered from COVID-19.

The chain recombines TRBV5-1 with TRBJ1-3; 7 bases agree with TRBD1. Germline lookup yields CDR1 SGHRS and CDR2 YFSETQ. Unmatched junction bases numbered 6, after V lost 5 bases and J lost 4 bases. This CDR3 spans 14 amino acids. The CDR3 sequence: CASRVGGEGNTIYF. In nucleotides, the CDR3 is TGCGCCAGCAGAGTAGGGGGCGAAGGAAACACCATATATTTT.

The CDR3 nucleotides read TGTGCCAGCAGCCTATTTTGGGAGCAGTACTTC. Amino acid sequence: CASSLFWEQYF. V gene TRBV7-9 combines with J gene TRBJ2-7; D not resolved. This CDR3 has 11 amino acids. Trimming removed 5 bases from V and 7 bases from J, with 9 bases in between. Germline V CDR1 and CDR2: SEHNR, FQNEAQ (reference sequence). The complete variable domain, with remaining parts taken from reference TRBV7-9 and TRBJ2-7, reads DTGVSQNPRHKITKRGQNVTFRCDPISEHNRLYWYRQTLGQGPEFLTYFQNEAQLEKSRLLSDRFSAERPKGSFSTLEIQRTEQGDSAMYLCASSLFWEQYFGPGTRLTVT.

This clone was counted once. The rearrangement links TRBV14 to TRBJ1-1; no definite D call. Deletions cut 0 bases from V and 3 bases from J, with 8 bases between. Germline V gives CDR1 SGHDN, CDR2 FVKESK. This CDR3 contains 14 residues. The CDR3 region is CASSQEFRYTEAFF. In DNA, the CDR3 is TGTGCCAGCAGCCAAGAGTTCAGATACACTGAAGCTTTCTTT.

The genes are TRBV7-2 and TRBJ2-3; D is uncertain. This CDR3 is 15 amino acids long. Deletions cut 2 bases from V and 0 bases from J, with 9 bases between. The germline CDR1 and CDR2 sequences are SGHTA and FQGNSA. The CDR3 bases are TGTGCCAGCAGCTTACCCGGTACTAGCACAGATACGCAGTATTTT. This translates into CASSLPGTSTDTQYF.

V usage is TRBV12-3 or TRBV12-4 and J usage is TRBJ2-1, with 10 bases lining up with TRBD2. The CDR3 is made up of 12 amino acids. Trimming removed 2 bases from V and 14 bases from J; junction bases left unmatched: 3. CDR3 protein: CASSLLAGAKFF. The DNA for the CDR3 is TGTGCCAGCAGTTTACTAGCGGGGGCTAAGTTCTTC.

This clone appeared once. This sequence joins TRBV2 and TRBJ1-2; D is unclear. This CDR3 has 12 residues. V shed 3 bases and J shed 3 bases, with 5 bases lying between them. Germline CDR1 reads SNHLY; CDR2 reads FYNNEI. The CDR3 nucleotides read TGTGCCAGCAGTGATGAGGACTATGGCTACACCTTC. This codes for CASSDEDYGYTF.

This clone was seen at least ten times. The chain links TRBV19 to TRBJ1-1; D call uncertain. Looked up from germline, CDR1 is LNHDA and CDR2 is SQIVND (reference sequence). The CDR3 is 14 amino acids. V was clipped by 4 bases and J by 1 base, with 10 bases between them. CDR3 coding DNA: TGTGCCAGTAGTAGGAACAGAAAGAACACTGAAGCTTTCTTT. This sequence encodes CASSRNRKNTEAFF.

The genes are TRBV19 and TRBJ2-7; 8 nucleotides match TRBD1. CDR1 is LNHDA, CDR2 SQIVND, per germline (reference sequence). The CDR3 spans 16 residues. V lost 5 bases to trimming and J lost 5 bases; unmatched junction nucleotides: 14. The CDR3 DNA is TGTGCCAGTAGTGCGACAGGGGCCCTGCCTTTGGACGAGCAGTACTTC. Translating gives CASSATGALPLDEQYF.

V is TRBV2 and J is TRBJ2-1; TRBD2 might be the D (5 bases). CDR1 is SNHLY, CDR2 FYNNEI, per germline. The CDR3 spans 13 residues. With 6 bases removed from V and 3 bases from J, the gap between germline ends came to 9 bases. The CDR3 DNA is TGTGCCAGCAGCCGGGGAGACTACAATGAGCAGTTCTTC. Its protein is CASSRGDYNEQFF.

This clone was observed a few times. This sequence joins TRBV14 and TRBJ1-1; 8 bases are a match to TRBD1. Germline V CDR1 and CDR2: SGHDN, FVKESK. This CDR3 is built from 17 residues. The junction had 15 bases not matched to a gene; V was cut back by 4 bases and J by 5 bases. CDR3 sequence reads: CASSLLLSGGAGTEAFF. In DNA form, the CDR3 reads TGTGCCAGCAGCCTCCTGCTTTCAGGGGGCGCCGGGACTGAAGCTTTCTTT.

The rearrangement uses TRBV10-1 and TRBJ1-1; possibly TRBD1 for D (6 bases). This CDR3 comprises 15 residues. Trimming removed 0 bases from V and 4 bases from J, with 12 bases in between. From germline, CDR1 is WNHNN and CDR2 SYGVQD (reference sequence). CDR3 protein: CASSESGAAGTEAFF. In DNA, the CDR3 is TGCGCCAGCAGTGAGTCGGGGGCCGCGGGCACTGAAGCTTTCTTT.

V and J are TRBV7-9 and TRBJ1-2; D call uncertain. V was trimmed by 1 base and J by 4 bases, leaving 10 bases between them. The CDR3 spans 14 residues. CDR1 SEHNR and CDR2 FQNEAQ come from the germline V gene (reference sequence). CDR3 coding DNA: TGTGCCAGCAGCTTAGGGACGGGGTCCTATGGCTACACCTTC. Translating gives CASSLGTGSYGYTF.

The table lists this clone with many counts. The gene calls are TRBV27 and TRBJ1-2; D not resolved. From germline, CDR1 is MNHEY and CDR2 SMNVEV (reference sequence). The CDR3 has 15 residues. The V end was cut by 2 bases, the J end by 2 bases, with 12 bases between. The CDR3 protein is CASSLDFGKNYGYTF. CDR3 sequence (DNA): TGTGCCAGCAGTTTAGATTTCGGGAAAAACTATGGCTACACCTTC.

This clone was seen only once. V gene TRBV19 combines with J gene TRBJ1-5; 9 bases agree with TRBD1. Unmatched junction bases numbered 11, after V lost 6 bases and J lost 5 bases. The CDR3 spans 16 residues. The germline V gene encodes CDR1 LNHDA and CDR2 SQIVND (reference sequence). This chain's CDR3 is CASSPMPGQGDQPQHF. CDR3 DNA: TGTGCCAGTAGCCCGATGCCGGGACAGGGTGATCAGCCCCAGCATTTT.

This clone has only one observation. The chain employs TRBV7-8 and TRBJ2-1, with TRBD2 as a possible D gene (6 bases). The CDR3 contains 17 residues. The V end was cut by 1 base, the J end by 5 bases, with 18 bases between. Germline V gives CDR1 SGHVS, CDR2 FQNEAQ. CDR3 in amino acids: CASSLVGGSWANNEQFF. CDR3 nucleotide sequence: TGTGCCAGCAGCTTAGTGGGAGGTAGTTGGGCTAACAATGAGCAGTTCTTC.

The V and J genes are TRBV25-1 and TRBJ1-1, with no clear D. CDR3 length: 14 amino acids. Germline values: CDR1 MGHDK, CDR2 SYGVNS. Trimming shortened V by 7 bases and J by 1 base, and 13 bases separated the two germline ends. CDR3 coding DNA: TGTGCCAGCATCCCCGGAGGCCGGAACACTGAAGCTTTCTTT. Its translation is CASIPGGRNTEAFF.

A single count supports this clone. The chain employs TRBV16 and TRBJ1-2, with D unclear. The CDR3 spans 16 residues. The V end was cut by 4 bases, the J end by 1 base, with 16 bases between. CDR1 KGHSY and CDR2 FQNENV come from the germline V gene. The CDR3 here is CASSLAVGVFNYGYTF. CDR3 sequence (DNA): TGTGCCAGCAGCCTCGCTGTCGGTGTTTTTAACTATGGCTACACCTTC.

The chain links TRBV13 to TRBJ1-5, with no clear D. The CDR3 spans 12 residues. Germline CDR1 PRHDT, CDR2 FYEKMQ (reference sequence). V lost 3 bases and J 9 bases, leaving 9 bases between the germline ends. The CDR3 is CASSFNPRPQHF. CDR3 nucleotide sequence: TGTGCCAGCAGCTTTAACCCGAGGCCCCAGCATTTT.

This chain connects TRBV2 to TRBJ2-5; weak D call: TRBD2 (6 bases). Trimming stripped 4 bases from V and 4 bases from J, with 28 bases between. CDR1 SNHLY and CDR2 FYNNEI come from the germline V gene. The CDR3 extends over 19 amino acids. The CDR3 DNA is TGTGCCAGCAGTGTACCCGGGACTCCTCAGGGACGGGTTCGAGAGACCCAGTACTTC. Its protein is CASSVPGTPQGRVRETQYF. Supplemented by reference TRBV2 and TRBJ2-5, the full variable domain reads EPEVTQTPSHQVTQMGQEVILRCVPISNHLYFYWYRQILGQKVEFLVSFYNNEISEKSEIFDDQFSVERPDGSNFTLKIRSTKLEDSAMYFCASSVPGTPQGRVRETQYFGPGTRLLVL.

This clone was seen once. The CDR3 DNA is TGTGCCAGCAGCTGGTCAGGGGACCAGCCCCAGCATTTT. Translation: CASSWSGDQPQHF. This chain connects TRBV11-2 to TRBJ1-5; tentatively, D is TRBD1 (6 bases). The CDR3 has 13 amino acids. With 4 bases removed from V and 7 bases from J, the gap between germline ends came to 11 bases. Germline V gene sequence: CDR1 SGHAT, CDR2 FQNNGV.

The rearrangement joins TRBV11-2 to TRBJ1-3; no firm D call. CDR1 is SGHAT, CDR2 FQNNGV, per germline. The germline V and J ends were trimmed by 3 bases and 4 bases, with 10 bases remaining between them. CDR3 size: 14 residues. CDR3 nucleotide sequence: TGTGCCAGCAGCTTGTTGAGTATCGGAAACACCATATATTTT. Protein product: CASSLLSIGNTIYF.

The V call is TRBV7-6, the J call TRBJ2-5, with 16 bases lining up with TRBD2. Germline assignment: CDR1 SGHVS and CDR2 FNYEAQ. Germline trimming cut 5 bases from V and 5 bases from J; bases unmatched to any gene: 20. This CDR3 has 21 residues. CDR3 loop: CASSPTTKTGLAGGPSETQYF. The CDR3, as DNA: TGTGCCAGCAGCCCAACCACTAAGACGGGACTAGCGGGAGGGCCATCGGAGACCCAGTACTTC.

CDR3 sequence (DNA): TGTGCCAGTAGTATCGGGACAGGGGCCGTGAATGAGCAGTTCTTC. Its translation: CASSIGTGAVNEQFF. The V and J genes are TRBV19 and TRBJ2-1; 10 nucleotides agree with TRBD1. V trimming: 3 bases; J trimming: 7 bases; junction bases outside the gene matches: 6. The CDR3 sequence is 15 residues long. CDR1 is LNHDA, CDR2 SQIVND, per germline (reference sequence).

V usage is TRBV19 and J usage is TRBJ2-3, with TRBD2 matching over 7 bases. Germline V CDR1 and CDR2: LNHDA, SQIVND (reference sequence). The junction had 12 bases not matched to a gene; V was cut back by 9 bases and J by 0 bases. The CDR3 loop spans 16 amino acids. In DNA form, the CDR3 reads TGTGCCAGCAGTCCAATGGGAGGGGCTAGCACAGATACGCAGTATTTT. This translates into CASSPMGGASTDTQYF.

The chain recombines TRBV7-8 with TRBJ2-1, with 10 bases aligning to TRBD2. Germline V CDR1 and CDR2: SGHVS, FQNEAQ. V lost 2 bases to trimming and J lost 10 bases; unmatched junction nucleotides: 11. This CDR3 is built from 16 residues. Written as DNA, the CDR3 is TGTGCCAGCAGCTTATCTTGGCTAGCGGGAGTCGACGAGCAGTTCTTC. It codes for CASSLSWLAGVDEQFF.

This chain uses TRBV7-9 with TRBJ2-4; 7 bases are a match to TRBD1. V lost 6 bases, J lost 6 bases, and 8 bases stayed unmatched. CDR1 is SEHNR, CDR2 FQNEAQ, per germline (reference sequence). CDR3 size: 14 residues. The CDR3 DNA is TGTGCCAGCAGTTTCGGGGACAGTACAAACATTCAGTACTTC. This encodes CASSFGDSTNIQYF.

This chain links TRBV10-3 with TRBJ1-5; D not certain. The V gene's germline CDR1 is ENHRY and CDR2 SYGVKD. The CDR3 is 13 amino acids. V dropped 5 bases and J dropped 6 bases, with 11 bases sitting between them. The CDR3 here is CAISPEASQPQHF. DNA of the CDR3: TGTGCCATCAGTCCCGAGGCAAGTCAGCCCCAGCATTTT.